This is a list of T cell receptor beta chains from one sample in a study of OX40 agonist ivuxolimab in advanced cancers. Profiled with immunoSEQ multiplex PCR; TCRdb holds only in-frame clones, not every one. The sample records 70,000 to 80,000 clones, about 88% being singletons. The sequenced sample was CD4+ or CD8+ T cells sorted from blood, obtained in a trial of the OX40 agonist ivuxolimab. All receptors come from an adult with an advanced solid tumor such as melanoma, head and neck, liver or kidney cancer. The CDR3 runs from the conserved cysteine through the conserved F or W. Fields, in order: V gene, clone size, J gene, D gene, CDR3 DNA, CDR3 protein. D genes are given only for firm matches. Clone size appears in some rows only: once, few, many, or a class for an expanded clone.

V: TRBV6-5; size: .; J: TRBJ2-7; D: .; DNA: TGTGCCGGATCTTACGCAGGATACGAGCAGTACTTC; CDR3: CAGSYAGYEQYF
V: TRBV2; size: once; J: TRBJ2-1; D: TRBD1; DNA: TGTGCCAGCGGTGCGACAGGGGCCGTCAATGAGCAGTTCTTC; CDR3: CASGATGAVNEQFF
V: TRBV19; size: .; J: TRBJ2-1; D: TRBD1; DNA: TGTGCCAGTAACAGGGGCTCCTACAATGAGCAGTTCTTC; CDR3: CASNRGSYNEQFF
V: TRBV11-1; size: .; J: TRBJ2-1; D: .; DNA: TGTGCCAGCAGCTTAGCGGGGTTCTCCTACAATGAGCAGTTCTTC; CDR3: CASSLAGFSYNEQFF
V: TRBV23-1; size: .; J: TRBJ2-7; D: .; DNA: TGCGCCAGCAGTCAATCAGGTTACTCGAGGGGGACCTACGAGCAGTACTTC; CDR3: CASSQSGYSRGTYEQYF
V: TRBV11-2; size: .; J: TRBJ1-1; D: TRBD1; DNA: TGTGCCAGCAGCTTAGATCGGGACAGGCTGGCTTTCTTT; CDR3: CASSLDRDRLAFF
V: TRBV6-1; size: .; J: TRBJ2-1; D: .; DNA: TGTGCCAGCAGTGAAGGCGGGACAGTATACAATGAGCAGTTCTTC; CDR3: CASSEGGTVYNEQFF
V: TRBV15; size: .; J: TRBJ1-4; D: TRBD1; DNA: TGTGCCACCAGCAGAGGCTATCCGGGACAGGGGGCCTCTGCAACTAATGAAAAACTGTTTTTT; CDR3: CATSRGYPGQGASATNEKLFF
V: TRBV10-2; size: once; J: TRBJ2-7; D: TRBD2; DNA: TGCGCCTCCCGGCTAGCGGGAGACCCCTACGAGCAGTACTTC; CDR3: CASRLAGDPYEQYF
V: TRBV28; size: .; J: TRBJ1-4; D: .; DNA: TGTGCCAGCACCTCTACGGGGTCAACTAATGAAAAACTGTTTTTT; CDR3: CASTSTGSTNEKLFF
V: TRBV2; size: once; J: TRBJ1-1; D: .; DNA: TGTGCCAGCAGTGAGGGGACAACGAACACTGAAGCTTTCTTT; CDR3: CASSEGTTNTEAFF
V: TRBV6-5; size: .; J: TRBJ2-7; D: .; DNA: TGTGCCAGCAGAAGGGCAGGACTCTACGAGCAGTACTTC; CDR3: CASRRAGLYEQYF
V: TRBV7-6; size: .; J: TRBJ1-1; D: TRBD1; DNA: TGTGCCAGCAGCTTAGCAACGGGACAGGGGGCTTTGGGGACTGAAGCTTTCTTT; CDR3: CASSLATGQGALGTEAFF
V: TRBV2; size: .; J: TRBJ1-5; D: .; DNA: TGTGCCAGCAGTGAAGCGGGGGGACTTGCCCACAATCAGCCCCAGCATTTT; CDR3: CASSEAGGLAHNQPQHF
V: TRBV2; size: few; J: TRBJ2-1; D: TRBD2; DNA: TGTGCCAGCACCCCCCTCGGGAGGACCTCCTACAATGAGCAGTTCTTC; CDR3: CASTPLGRTSYNEQFF
V: TRBV7-9; size: .; J: TRBJ2-2; D: .; DNA: TGTGCCAGCAGCGCCTCACCTCTAGCGACCACCGGGGAGCTGTTTTTT; CDR3: CASSASPLATTGELFF
V: TRBV5-1; size: .; J: TRBJ2-7; D: TRBD2; DNA: TGCGCCAGCAGACCGGGACTAGAGCTTCACGAGCAGTACTTC; CDR3: CASRPGLELHEQYF
V: TRBV6-6; size: .; J: TRBJ1-4; D: .; DNA: TGTGCCAGCCGGGGGCACGGGACTAATGAAAAACTGTTTTTT; CDR3: CASRGHGTNEKLFF
V: TRBV18; size: .; J: TRBJ2-7; D: TRBD1; DNA: TGTGCCAGCGACCGGGGACAGTTCAACGAGCAGTACTTC; CDR3: CASDRGQFNEQYF
V: TRBV18; size: .; J: TRBJ1-1; D: .; DNA: TGTGCCAGCTCACCGAGCACTGAAGCTTTCTTT; CDR3: CASSPSTEAFF
V: TRBV19; size: once; J: TRBJ2-1; D: TRBD2; DNA: TGTGCCAGTAGTAGAGTAGGGACTAGCGGGAGTAATGAGCAGTTCTTC; CDR3: CASSRVGTSGSNEQFF
V: TRBV19; size: few; J: TRBJ2-3; D: .; DNA: TGTGCCAGTAGTATAAGTGAAGGGGGAGGGAGCACAGATACGCAGTATTTT; CDR3: CASSISEGGGSTDTQYF
V: TRBV18; size: once; J: TRBJ2-1; D: .; DNA: TGTGCCAGCTCACCAACGGTTAATGAGCAGTTCTTC; CDR3: CASSPTVNEQFF
V: TRBV7-2; size: .; J: TRBJ2-5; D: .; DNA: TGTGCCAGCAGCATGAGAGAAGAAGAGACCCAGTACTTC; CDR3: CASSMREEETQYF
V: TRBV4-1; size: .; J: TRBJ2-1; D: .; DNA: TGCGCCAGCAGCCAAGACCGGAGCTCCTACAATGAGCAGTTCTTC; CDR3: CASSQDRSSYNEQFF
V: TRBV6-1; size: .; J: TRBJ2-7; D: .; DNA: TGTGCCAGCAGTGTCAGGGGTAGCTACGAGCAGTACTTC; CDR3: CASSVRGSYEQYF
V: TRBV7-9; size: .; J: TRBJ2-7; D: .; DNA: TGTGCCAGCAGCTTAGGGGCGGGTTACGAGCAGTACTTC; CDR3: CASSLGAGYEQYF
V: TRBV7-8; size: .; J: TRBJ2-4; D: .; DNA: TGTGCCAGCAGCTTAGATCCGGGCACCCGAAACATTCAGTACTTC; CDR3: CASSLDPGTRNIQYF
V: TRBV12-5; size: few; J: TRBJ1-1; D: .; DNA: TGTGCTAGTGGTACGGACAGGAACACTGAAGCTTTCTTT; CDR3: CASGTDRNTEAFF
V: TRBV6-1; size: .; J: TRBJ2-2; D: .; DNA: TGTGCCAGCATTACAATAGGGGTTTCGGCCGGGGAGCTGTTTTTT; CDR3: CASITIGVSAGELFF
V: TRBV18; size: .; J: TRBJ2-5; D: .; DNA: TGTGCCAGCTTTTCATCCCTCCAAGAGACCCAGTACTTC; CDR3: CASFSSLQETQYF
V: TRBV11-1; size: .; J: TRBJ1-2; D: .; DNA: TGTGCCAGCAGCTTAGGAGGAACAGGGCCCAACTATGGCTACACCTTC; CDR3: CASSLGGTGPNYGYTF
V: TRBV11-2; size: .; J: TRBJ2-1; D: TRBD2; DNA: TGTGCCAGCAGCCCCCGACTAGCGGCATCCAATGAGCAGTTCTTC; CDR3: CASSPRLAASNEQFF
V: TRBV18; size: .; J: TRBJ2-5; D: .; DNA: TGTGCCAGCTCCAGGATGCGCAGCCAAGAGACCCAGTACTTC; CDR3: CASSRMRSQETQYF
V: TRBV10-2; size: .; J: TRBJ2-7; D: .; DNA: TGCGCCAGCAGTGAGTCGGGGTTTGCCGGATTATACGAGCAGTACTTC; CDR3: CASSESGFAGLYEQYF
V: TRBV18; size: .; J: TRBJ1-4; D: .; DNA: TGTGCCAGCTCACCGAGATCTTCTGGGGGAGAAAAACTGTTTTTT; CDR3: CASSPRSSGGEKLFF
V: TRBV18; size: .; J: TRBJ1-1; D: .; DNA: TGTGCCAGCTCACCGACCCAGGGGCTGAACACTGAAGCTTTCTTT; CDR3: CASSPTQGLNTEAFF
V: TRBV11-3; size: .; J: TRBJ2-3; D: TRBD1; DNA: TGTGCCAGCAGCCCAGGACAGGGTAGCACAGATACGCAGTATTTT; CDR3: CASSPGQGSTDTQYF
V: TRBV29-1; size: .; J: TRBJ2-1; D: TRBD2; DNA: TGCAGCGTTGGCCCCAATAGCGGGATAGACAATGAGCAGTTCTTC; CDR3: CSVGPNSGIDNEQFF
V: TRBV14; size: .; J: TRBJ2-1; D: TRBD2; DNA: TGTGCCAGCAGCCTACTAGCGGGAGCCCGCAATGAGCAGTTCTTC; CDR3: CASSLLAGARNEQFF
V: TRBV5-4; size: .; J: TRBJ1-1; D: .; DNA: TGTGCCAGCAGCTTGGACTCTAGGAACACTGAAGCTTTCTTT; CDR3: CASSLDSRNTEAFF
V: TRBV9; size: .; J: TRBJ2-3; D: .; DNA: TGTGCCAGCAGCGTAGGGGCAGGATTACGGGCAGATACGCAGTATTTT; CDR3: CASSVGAGLRADTQYF